The next 3 T cell receptor beta chains were all read from a single sample in a study of monozygotic twins with inflammatory bowel disease. From the 5' RACE reads, TCRdb lists one entry per CDR3 protein and no DNA. The listing contains approximately 150,000 distinct CDR3 sequences. Specimen: blood. These receptors were obtained from a human donor with ulcerative colitis or Crohn's disease, or a healthy co-twin of an affected twin (not recorded which).

The V call is TRBV5-1, the J call TRBJ1-4; TCRdb's D call, TRBD1, is unchecked because there is no DNA. Germline-derived CDR1 and CDR2 are SGHRS and YFSETQ. The CDR3 covers 14 residues. The CDR3: CASSLGQGREKLFF.

The genes are TRBV4-3 and TRBJ2-7; TCRdb's D gene call, TRBD1, goes unchecked for lack of DNA. Looked up from germline, CDR1 is LGHNA and CDR2 is YSLEER. This CDR3 comprises 14 residues. The CDR3 region is CASSHGFQGYEQYF.

The chain's CDR3 is CASSLSSGASQPQHF. This chain joins TRBV27 and TRBJ1-5. CDR1 MNHEY and CDR2 SMNVEV come from the germline V gene (reference sequence). The CDR3 totals 15 residues.